A selection of T cell receptor beta chains follows, all from one sample in a study of cytomegalovirus exposure and HLA in healthy donors. Clones were sequenced by immunoSEQ multiplex PCR, and TCRdb holds only the in-frame ones, with some missing. This table has about 180,000 clones, roughly three quarters appearing once. Sample: PBMCs. Receptors originate from a male donor in good health and CMV-seronegative. CDR3s include the opening cysteine and the closing phenylalanine or tryptophan. A D gene is named only where the DNA matches it firmly. A row's size may be missing; if present it is once, few, many or a size class.

clone_size,v_call,d_call,j_call,cdr3_nt,cdr3_aa
NA,TRBV2,NA,TRBJ1-2,TGTGCCAGCAGTGGTCGCGATATGGGCTACACCTTC,CASSGRDMGYTF
NA,TRBV7-2,TRBD2,TRBJ2-1,TGTGCCAGCACCCTGGGGGGGAGCTCCTACAATGAGCAGTTCTTC,CASTLGGSSYNEQFF
NA,TRBV6-5,TRBD2,TRBJ2-1,TGTGCCAGCAGTCCCCTAGCGGGGGGTTATTATGAGCAGTTCTTC,CASSPLAGGYYEQFF
NA,TRBV28,NA,TRBJ1-1,TGTGCCAGCAGAATCGGGACTACTGAAGCTTTCTTT,CASRIGTTEAFF
NA,TRBV28,TRBD1,TRBJ1-5,TGTGCCAGCATCCGGACAGGGGTTTGGGGCAATCAGCCCCAGCATTTT,CASIRTGVWGNQPQHF
NA,TRBV19,TRBD1,TRBJ2-1,TGTGCCGCCGGGGTACAGGGGTCAGCGTGGAATGAGCAGTTCTTC,CAAGVQGSAWNEQFF
NA,TRBV6-4,TRBD2,TRBJ2-1,TGTGCCAGCAGCCGGACTAGCGGGGATTACAATGAGCAGTTCTTC,CASSRTSGDYNEQFF
NA,TRBV20-1,NA,TRBJ2-7,TGCAGTGCAAGACAGGCCTACGAGCAGTACTTC,CSARQAYEQYF
NA,TRBV4-2,NA,TRBJ2-1,TGTGCCAGCAGCCAAGACACGAGCTCCTACAATGAGCAGTTCTTC,CASSQDTSSYNEQFF
NA,TRBV7-8,NA,TRBJ1-3,TGTGCCAGCAGCTTCAGGGGACTAACGGCCTCTGGAAACACCATATATTTT,CASSFRGLTASGNTIYF
NA,TRBV13,TRBD2,TRBJ2-1,TGTGCCAGCAGGCCCCGTAGCAGCGGGGGGCTAACTGAGCAGTTCTTC,CASRPRSSGGLTEQFF
NA,TRBV21-1,NA,TRBJ1-1,TGTGCCAGCAGCAAAGCCCGCCCGGGGGGTTTGTGGGACACTGAAGCTTTCTTT,CASSKARPGGLWDTEAFF
NA,TRBV9,NA,TRBJ2-3,TGTGCCAGCAGCGTCTCCGGTACGCAGTATTTT,CASSVSGTQYF
NA,TRBV4-1,NA,TRBJ2-3,TGCGCCAGCAGCCAAGTAGGGGGCACAGATACGCAGTATTTT,CASSQVGGTDTQYF
NA,TRBV27,TRBD2,TRBJ2-3,TGTGCCAGCAGTTTACAAGGGACTAGATGGCATTTT,CASSLQGTRWHF
few,TRBV12-5,NA,TRBJ2-1,TGTGCTAGTGGTTTGGGAACAGGTGAGCAGTTCTTC,CASGLGTGEQFF
NA,TRBV28,NA,TRBJ1-4,TGTGCCAGCACCGCGTTCCCCAGGGGCAATGAAAAACTGTTTTTT,CASTAFPRGNEKLFF
NA,TRBV5-4,TRBD1,TRBJ1-4,TGTGCCAGCACCAGACAGGGGGCAGGGGAAAAACTGTTTTTT,CASTRQGAGEKLFF
once,TRBV12-5,TRBD1,TRBJ1-5,TGTGCTAGTGGTTTGGTAGGGACAGGGAGCCAGCCCCAGCATTTT,CASGLVGTGSQPQHF
NA,TRBV6-5,TRBD1,TRBJ1-2,TGTGCCAGCAGTTACGCGGCCTGGACAGGACGTGGCTACACCTTC,CASSYAAWTGRGYTF
NA,TRBV9,NA,TRBJ2-7,TGTGCCAGCAGCGTAGGCGGGGTAAGGTCCTACGAGCAGTACTTC,CASSVGGVRSYEQYF
NA,TRBV6-5,NA,TRBJ2-5,TGTGCCAGCAGAAGTCCCTACTGGGAGACCCAGTACTTC,CASRSPYWETQYF
NA,TRBV19,TRBD1,TRBJ1-5,TGTGCCAGTAGCCCCTTGTCCCAGGGGGTCAAACAGCCCCAGCATTTT,CASSPLSQGVKQPQHF
few,TRBV9,NA,TRBJ2-3,TGTGCCAGCAGCGTAGCTTTAGCAGATACGCAGTATTTT,CASSVALADTQYF
once,TRBV6-1,TRBD1,TRBJ2-4,TGTGCCTCCCAGGCCAGGGGGGCCAAAAACATTCAGTACTTC,CASQARGAKNIQYF
NA,TRBV2,NA,TRBJ1-3,TGTGCCAGCAGGGCAACAGGGTTCGGCTCTGGAAACACCATATATTTT,CASRATGFGSGNTIYF
NA,TRBV19,TRBD1,TRBJ1-2,TGTGCCAGTAGTTTGCTGGGACAGGGCTTTTCCAGGACGGTTGGCTACACCTTC,CASSLLGQGFSRTVGYTF
NA,TRBV9,TRBD1,TRBJ1-2,TGTGCCAGCAGCTCCACATCACAGGGGGCCTATGGCTACACCTTC,CASSSTSQGAYGYTF
few,TRBV11-3,NA,TRBJ2-2,TGTGCCAGCAGCTTAAACCCGACGGGCACCGGGGAGCTGTTTTTT,CASSLNPTGTGELFF
NA,TRBV4-3,TRBD1,TRBJ1-2,TGCGCCAGCAGCCTAGGACAGGGGGCGAACTATGGCTACACCTTC,CASSLGQGANYGYTF
NA,TRBV7-9,NA,TRBJ2-4,TGTGCCAGCAGCGAAAGGACGGGGCAGGGGGGAGCCAAAAACATTCAGTACTTC,CASSERTGQGGAKNIQYF
NA,TRBV30,TRBD1,TRBJ1-5,TGTGCCTGGGGGACAGGGGGAAGCCAGCCCCAGCATTTT,CAWGTGGSQPQHF
NA,TRBV5-1,NA,TRBJ1-2,TGCGCCAGCAGCCCTTTGGGTCGGGTTGGGTTTGGAGGCTACACCTTC,CASSPLGRVGFGGYTF
NA,TRBV28,NA,TRBJ1-2,TGTGCCAGCAGTTTGGAGGACCGCTATGGCTACACCTTC,CASSLEDRYGYTF
once,TRBV29-1,NA,TRBJ1-1,TGCAGCGTTGATCTCACTATGAACACTGAAGCTTTCTTT,CSVDLTMNTEAFF
NA,TRBV19,TRBD1,TRBJ1-5,TGTGCCAGTAAGGAAGACAGGGGGCGAAGCAATCAGCCCCAGCATTTT,CASKEDRGRSNQPQHF
once,TRBV6-5,TRBD1,TRBJ1-5,TGTGCCAGCGGAGGACAGGGTCGAGGTCAGCCCCAGCATTTT,CASGGQGRGQPQHF
NA,TRBV6-1,TRBD1,TRBJ2-5,TGTGCCAGCAGTCGCGGACAGGGTGTGACCCAGTACTTC,CASSRGQGVTQYF
few,TRBV7-9,TRBD2,TRBJ2-1,TGTGCCAGCAGCTCGGGGACTAGCGTGGGCGATGAGCAGTTCTTC,CASSSGTSVGDEQFF
NA,TRBV5-1,TRBD1,TRBJ2-4,TGCGCCAGCAGTTTGCAGGGACAGGAAAACATTCAGTACTTC,CASSLQGQENIQYF
NA,TRBV27,NA,TRBJ2-2,TGTGCCAGCAGTTACCCGCGGGCCGGGGAGCTGTTTTTT,CASSYPRAGELFF